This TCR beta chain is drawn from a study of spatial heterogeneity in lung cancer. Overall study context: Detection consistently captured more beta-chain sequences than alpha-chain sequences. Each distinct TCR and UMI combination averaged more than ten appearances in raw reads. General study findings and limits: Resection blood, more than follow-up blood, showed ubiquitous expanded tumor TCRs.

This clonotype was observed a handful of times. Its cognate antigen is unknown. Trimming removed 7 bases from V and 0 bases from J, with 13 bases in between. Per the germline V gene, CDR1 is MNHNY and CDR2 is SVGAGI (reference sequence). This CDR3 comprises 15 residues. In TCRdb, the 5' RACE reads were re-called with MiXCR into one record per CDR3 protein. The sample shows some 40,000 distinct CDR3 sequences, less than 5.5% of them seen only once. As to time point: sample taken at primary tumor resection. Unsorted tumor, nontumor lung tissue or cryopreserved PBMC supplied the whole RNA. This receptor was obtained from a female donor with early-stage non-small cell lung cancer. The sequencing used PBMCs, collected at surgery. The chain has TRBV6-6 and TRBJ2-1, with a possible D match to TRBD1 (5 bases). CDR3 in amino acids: CASNTKGISYNEQFF. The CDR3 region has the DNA TGTGCCAGCAATACCAAGGGGATCTCCTACAATGAGCAGTTCTTC.